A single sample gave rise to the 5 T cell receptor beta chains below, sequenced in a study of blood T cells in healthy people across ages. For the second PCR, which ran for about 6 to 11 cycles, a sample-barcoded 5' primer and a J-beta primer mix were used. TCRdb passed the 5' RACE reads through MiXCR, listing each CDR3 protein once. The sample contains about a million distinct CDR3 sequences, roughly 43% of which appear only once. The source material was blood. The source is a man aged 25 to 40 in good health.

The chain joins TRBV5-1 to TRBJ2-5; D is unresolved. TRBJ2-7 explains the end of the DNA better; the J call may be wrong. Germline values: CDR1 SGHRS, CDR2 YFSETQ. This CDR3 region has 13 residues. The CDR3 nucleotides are TGCGCCAGCAGCTTGGAGATTCTTTACGAGCAGTACTTC. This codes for CASSLEILYEQYF.

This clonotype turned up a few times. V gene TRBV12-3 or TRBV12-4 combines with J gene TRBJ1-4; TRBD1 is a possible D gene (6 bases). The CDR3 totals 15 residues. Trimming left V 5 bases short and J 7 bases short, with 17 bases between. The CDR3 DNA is TGTGCCAGCAGTCTTAGTATGGGGGGGCCTGAAAAACTGTTTTTT. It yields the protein CASSLSMGGPEKLFF.

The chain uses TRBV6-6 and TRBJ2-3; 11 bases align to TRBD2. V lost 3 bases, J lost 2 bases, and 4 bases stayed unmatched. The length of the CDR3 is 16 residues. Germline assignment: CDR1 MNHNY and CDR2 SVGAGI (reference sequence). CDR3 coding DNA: TGTGCCAGCAGTTATCGACTAGCGGGGATCACAGATACGCAGTATTTT. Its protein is CASSYRLAGITDTQYF.

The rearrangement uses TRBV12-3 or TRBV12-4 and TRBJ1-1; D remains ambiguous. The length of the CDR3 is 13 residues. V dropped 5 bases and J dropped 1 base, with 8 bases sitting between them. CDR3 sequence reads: CASSRATNTEAFF. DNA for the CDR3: TGTGCCAGCAGTCGAGCAACGAACACTGAAGCTTTCTTT.

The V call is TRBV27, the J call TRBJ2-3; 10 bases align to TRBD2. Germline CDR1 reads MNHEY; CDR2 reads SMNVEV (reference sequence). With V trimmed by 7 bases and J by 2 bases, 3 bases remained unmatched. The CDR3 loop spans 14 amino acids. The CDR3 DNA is TGTGCCAGCAAAGGACTAGCGGCCACAGATACGCAGTATTTT. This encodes CASKGLAATDTQYF.